Sequencing of this T cell receptor (beta chain) was carried out in a study of OX40 agonist ivuxolimab in advanced cancers. At the level of the study: The drug used for patients, ivuxolimab, was an agonistic anti-OX40 (CD134) antibody. The dose-escalation cohort had hepatocellular carcinoma, melanoma, renal cell or head and neck cancer.

Turning to this clone: As yet, its antigen is unknown.

Libraries were prepared by immunoSEQ multiplex PCR; TCRdb keeps only in-frame clonotypes and omits some of them. The table shows approximately 65,000 clones, with about 92% occurring only once. V gave up 1 base and J gave up 7 bases; unmatched junction bases: 8. Germline V gene sequence: CDR1 SGHAT, CDR2 FQNNGV. This CDR3 contains 16 residues. Study-wide points: Compared with CD4+, CD8+ T cells on average had more expanded clones. The study did not work out the antigen specificity of the expanded peripheral T cells.

The receptor comes from an adult with an advanced solid tumor such as melanoma, head and neck, liver or kidney cancer. Sequenced here: CD4+ or CD8+ T cells sorted from blood, sampled in a trial of the OX40 agonist ivuxolimab. The chain uses TRBV11-2 and TRBJ2-7; 12 bases line up with TRBD2. CDR3 in amino acids: CASSLVRTSGVREQYF. CDR3 nucleotides: TGTGCCAGCAGCTTAGTTAGGACTAGCGGGGTTAGGGAGCAGTACTTC.